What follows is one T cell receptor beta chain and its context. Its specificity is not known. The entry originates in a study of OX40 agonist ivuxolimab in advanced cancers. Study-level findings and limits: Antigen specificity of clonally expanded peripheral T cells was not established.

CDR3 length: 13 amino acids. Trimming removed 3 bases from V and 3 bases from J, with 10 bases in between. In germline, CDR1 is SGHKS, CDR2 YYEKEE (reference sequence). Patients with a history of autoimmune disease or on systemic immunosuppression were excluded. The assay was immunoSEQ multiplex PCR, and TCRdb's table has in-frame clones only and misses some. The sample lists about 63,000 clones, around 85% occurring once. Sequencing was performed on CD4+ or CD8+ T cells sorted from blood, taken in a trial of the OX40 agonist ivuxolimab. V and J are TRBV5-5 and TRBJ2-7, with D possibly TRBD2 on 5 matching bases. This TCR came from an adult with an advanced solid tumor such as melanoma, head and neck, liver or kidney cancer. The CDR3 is CASSYTSVYEQYF. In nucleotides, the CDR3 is TGTGCCAGCAGCTATACTAGTGTCTACGAGCAGTACTTC.